The sequence of this TCR beta chain was determined in a study of glioma-infiltrating T cells. A note on this clonotype: The antigen is not known. The junction shows a germline mismatch at one end, possibly a read error.

Overall study findings and caveats: Very few CDR3 sequences were shared between tissue and blood.

The iRepertoire nested amplicon-rescue multiplex PCR amplified TCR alpha and beta CDR3s from RNA. One-step reverse transcription and amplification started from around 100-400 ng of tissue mRNA or PBMC total RNA. From the multiplex PCR reads, TCRdb called clonotypes with MiXCR, one entry per CDR3 protein. This table has about 140,000 distinct CDR3 sequences, 39% appearing once. The CDR3 is 15 residues long. Germline V lookup: CDR1 ENHRY, CDR2 SYGVKD. Sequenced material: glioma tissue, nonneoplastic brain tissue, or PBMCs (not recorded which). The V and J genes are TRBV10-3 and TRBJ2-1; TRBD1 agrees at 7 bases. The source is a human donor with low-grade glioma or glioblastoma, undergoing nonglioma brain surgery, or in good health (not recorded which). The CDR3 protein is CATSDSGTDYNEQFF. The CDR3 coding sequence is TGTGCCACCAGTGACTCCGGGACAGACTACAATGAGCAGTTCTTC.